A selection of T cell receptor beta chains follows, all from one sample in a study of shared clonotypes between healthy human individuals. The data were produced by immunoSEQ multiplex PCR, yet TCRdb's version contains in-frame clones alone and is incomplete. The repertoire holds some 2,500,000 clones, with roughly 93% as singletons. Sequenced sample: naive CD4+ T cells from PBMCs. Every receptor here comes from a man younger than 35 in good health. Some clones in this sample may be carry-over from other donors' samples. Each CDR3 is given with its conserved first and last residue. Each record gives: D gene, clone size, V gene, J gene, CDR3 protein, CDR3 DNA. A D gene is named only where the DNA matches it firmly. Clone size, where shown, is once, few, many, or a class for clones that have expanded.

d_gene: NA
abundance: NA
v_gene: TRBV13
j_gene: TRBJ2-7
CDR3aa: CASSSREAEQYF
CDR3nt: TGTGCCAGCAGCTCCAGGGAAGCCGAGCAGTACTTC

d_gene: NA
abundance: NA
v_gene: TRBV5-1
j_gene: TRBJ1-2
CDR3aa: CASSSPGVHGYTF
CDR3nt: TGCGCCAGCAGCTCCCCGGGAGTCCATGGCTACACCTTC

d_gene: NA
abundance: NA
v_gene: TRBV15
j_gene: TRBJ1-5
CDR3aa: CATSSQNQPQHF
CDR3nt: TGTGCCACCAGCAGTCAAAATCAGCCCCAGCATTTT

d_gene: NA
abundance: NA
v_gene: TRBV5-1
j_gene: TRBJ1-2
CDR3aa: CASSLRLGSNYGYTF
CDR3nt: TGCGCCAGCAGCCTGAGGTTGGGGTCTAACTATGGCTACACCTTC

d_gene: TRBD1
abundance: NA
v_gene: TRBV18
j_gene: TRBJ1-3
CDR3aa: CASSKDRAISGNTIYF
CDR3nt: TGTGCCAGCTCAAAGGACAGGGCTATCTCTGGAAACACCATATATTTT

d_gene: TRBD1
abundance: NA
v_gene: TRBV29-1
j_gene: TRBJ1-2
CDR3aa: CGTPRTGQQIVTQGYGYTF
CDR3nt: TGCGGAACCCCGAGGACAGGCCAACAAATCGTTACCCAGGGCTATGGCTACACCTTC

d_gene: NA
abundance: NA
v_gene: TRBV28
j_gene: TRBJ1-2
CDR3aa: CASSLGGRVGYTF
CDR3nt: TGTGCCAGCAGTTTGGGGGGCCGGGTCGGCTACACCTTC

d_gene: NA
abundance: NA
v_gene: TRBV5-1
j_gene: TRBJ2-2
CDR3aa: CASERGSNTGELFF
CDR3nt: TGCGCCAGCGAGAGGGGCAGTAACACCGGGGAGCTGTTTTTT

d_gene: TRBD2
abundance: once
v_gene: TRBV10-3
j_gene: TRBJ2-3
CDR3aa: CAISWREKEGTDTQYF
CDR3nt: TGTGCCATCAGTTGGCGGGAGAAGGAAGGCACAGATACGCAGTATTTT

d_gene: NA
abundance: NA
v_gene: TRBV28
j_gene: TRBJ2-1
CDR3aa: CASSLGQGNLDEQFF
CDR3nt: TGTGCCAGCAGTTTAGGGCAGGGTAATTTGGATGAGCAGTTCTTC

d_gene: NA
abundance: NA
v_gene: TRBV5-1
j_gene: TRBJ2-5
CDR3aa: CASSLGTPGETQYF
CDR3nt: TGCGCCAGCAGCCTGGGGACCCCGGGAGAGACCCAGTACTTC

d_gene: TRBD1
abundance: NA
v_gene: TRBV9
j_gene: TRBJ2-5
CDR3aa: CASSSRQGETQYF
CDR3nt: TGTGCCAGCAGCAGTCGACAGGGGGAGACCCAGTACTTC

d_gene: NA
abundance: NA
v_gene: TRBV11-2
j_gene: TRBJ2-7
CDR3aa: CASSSSRTTFPYEQYF
CDR3nt: TGTGCCAGCAGCTCATCACGGACAACATTTCCCTACGAGCAGTACTTC

d_gene: NA
abundance: NA
v_gene: TRBV5-5
j_gene: TRBJ1-3
CDR3aa: CASSLRVYERTIYF
CDR3nt: TGTGCCAGCAGCTTGCGGGTCTACGAAAGGACCATATATTTT

d_gene: NA
abundance: NA
v_gene: TRBV15
j_gene: TRBJ2-7
CDR3aa: CATSRGAQRGSYEQYF
CDR3nt: TGTGCCACCAGCAGAGGGGCCCAGAGGGGCTCCTACGAGCAGTACTTC

d_gene: NA
abundance: NA
v_gene: TRBV6-9
j_gene: TRBJ2-7
CDR3aa: CASIREPRHEQYF
CDR3nt: TGTGCCAGCATAAGGGAACCACGGCACGAGCAGTACTTC

d_gene: NA
abundance: NA
v_gene: TRBV5-6
j_gene: TRBJ1-1
CDR3aa: CASSGTTGNTEAFF
CDR3nt: TGTGCCAGCAGCGGGACGACAGGGAACACTGAAGCTTTCTTT

d_gene: NA
abundance: NA
v_gene: TRBV7-8
j_gene: TRBJ1-2
CDR3aa: CASSSGTFGYTF
CDR3nt: TGTGCCAGCAGCTCCGGGACATTCGGCTACACCTTC

d_gene: NA
abundance: few
v_gene: TRBV27
j_gene: TRBJ1-1
CDR3aa: CASSLSALNTEAFF
CDR3nt: TGTGCCAGCAGTTTATCTGCCTTGAACACTGAAGCTTTCTTT

d_gene: NA
abundance: NA
v_gene: TRBV11-2
j_gene: TRBJ1-1
CDR3aa: CASSSRGRGGTEAFF
CDR3nt: TGTGCCAGCAGCTCCCGCGGCAGGGGAGGCACTGAAGCTTTCTTT

d_gene: TRBD2
abundance: NA
v_gene: TRBV4-1
j_gene: TRBJ2-1
CDR3aa: CASSQDRREGHSEQFF
CDR3nt: TGCGCCAGCAGCCAAGATCGGCGGGAGGGCCACAGTGAGCAGTTCTTC

d_gene: TRBD1
abundance: once
v_gene: TRBV19
j_gene: TRBJ2-2
CDR3aa: CASSSPGQVTNTGELFF
CDR3nt: TGTGCCAGTAGTTCACCGGGACAGGTTACGAACACCGGGGAGCTGTTTTTT

d_gene: TRBD1
abundance: NA
v_gene: TRBV5-6
j_gene: TRBJ1-1
CDR3aa: CASSFGPDRVDTEAFF
CDR3nt: TGTGCCAGCAGCTTTGGACCGGACAGGGTGGACACTGAAGCTTTCTTT

d_gene: TRBD1
abundance: NA
v_gene: TRBV6-6
j_gene: TRBJ2-7
CDR3aa: CASSYPGQGFYEQYF
CDR3nt: TGTGCCAGCAGTTACCCGGGACAGGGTTTCTACGAGCAGTACTTC

d_gene: TRBD2
abundance: NA
v_gene: TRBV6-1
j_gene: TRBJ2-5
CDR3aa: CASTGLAGQETQYF
CDR3nt: TGTGCCAGCACGGGACTAGCGGGACAAGAGACCCAGTACTTC

d_gene: NA
abundance: NA
v_gene: TRBV19
j_gene: TRBJ1-1
CDR3aa: CASSPQGSGTEAFF
CDR3nt: TGTGCCAGTAGCCCCCAGGGCTCCGGGACTGAAGCTTTCTTT

d_gene: NA
abundance: NA
v_gene: TRBV19
j_gene: TRBJ1-1
CDR3aa: CASRGQLDTEAFF
CDR3nt: TGTGCCAGTAGAGGGCAGCTGGACACTGAAGCTTTCTTT

d_gene: NA
abundance: NA
v_gene: TRBV6-1
j_gene: TRBJ2-7
CDR3aa: CASNIQDWGPYEQYF
CDR3nt: TGTGCCAGCAACATACAGGACTGGGGGCCCTACGAGCAGTACTTC

d_gene: TRBD1
abundance: NA
v_gene: TRBV29-1
j_gene: TRBJ1-5
CDR3aa: CSVASGRGHQPQHF
CDR3nt: TGCAGCGTTGCTTCTGGCAGGGGGCATCAGCCCCAGCATTTT

d_gene: NA
abundance: few
v_gene: TRBV6-1
j_gene: TRBJ2-7
CDR3aa: CASSEYYEQYF
CDR3nt: TGTGCCAGCAGTGAGTACTACGAGCAGTACTTC

d_gene: TRBD2
abundance: NA
v_gene: TRBV11-3
j_gene: TRBJ2-1
CDR3aa: CASSLTSGRGNEQFF
CDR3nt: TGTGCCAGCAGCTTAACAAGCGGGAGAGGAAATGAGCAGTTCTTC

d_gene: TRBD2
abundance: NA
v_gene: TRBV10-2
j_gene: TRBJ2-7
CDR3aa: CASSRLAFYEQYF
CDR3nt: TGCGCCAGCAGTAGACTAGCGTTCTACGAGCAGTACTTC

d_gene: TRBD2
abundance: NA
v_gene: TRBV15
j_gene: TRBJ2-5
CDR3aa: CATGRTSGRSQYF
CDR3nt: TGTGCCACCGGAAGGACTAGCGGTCGTTCGCAGTACTTC

d_gene: TRBD1
abundance: NA
v_gene: TRBV5-1
j_gene: TRBJ2-2
CDR3aa: CASSLEAQGAAGELFF
CDR3nt: TGCGCCAGCAGCTTGGAGGCACAGGGGGCAGCCGGGGAGCTGTTTTTT

d_gene: NA
abundance: NA
v_gene: TRBV28
j_gene: TRBJ2-7
CDR3aa: CASSFGPREQYF
CDR3nt: TGTGCCAGCAGTTTCGGTCCCCGTGAGCAGTACTTC

d_gene: NA
abundance: NA
v_gene: TRBV27
j_gene: TRBJ1-2
CDR3aa: CASSLDTGLNYGYTF
CDR3nt: TGTGCCAGCAGTTTAGATACAGGGCTCAACTATGGCTACACCTTC

d_gene: NA
abundance: NA
v_gene: TRBV5-6
j_gene: TRBJ2-7
CDR3aa: CASSAGLNEQYF
CDR3nt: TGTGCCAGCAGCGCTGGACTGAACGAGCAGTACTTC

d_gene: NA
abundance: NA
v_gene: TRBV4-2
j_gene: TRBJ2-7
CDR3aa: CASSQDLLFYEQYF
CDR3nt: TGTGCCAGCAGCCAAGATTTGCTATTCTACGAGCAGTACTTC

d_gene: NA
abundance: NA
v_gene: TRBV2
j_gene: TRBJ2-1
CDR3aa: CASSERGNYNEQFF
CDR3nt: TGTGCCAGCAGTGAACGCGGGAACTACAATGAGCAGTTCTTC

d_gene: TRBD1
abundance: NA
v_gene: TRBV7-9
j_gene: TRBJ2-2
CDR3aa: CASSLPGQGISGELFF
CDR3nt: TGTGCCAGCAGCTTACCGGGACAGGGAATCTCCGGGGAGCTGTTTTTT

d_gene: NA
abundance: NA
v_gene: TRBV25-1
j_gene: TRBJ1-3
CDR3aa: CASSDNVGNTIYF
CDR3nt: TGTGCCAGCAGTGACAATGTTGGAAACACCATATATTTT

d_gene: TRBD1
abundance: NA
v_gene: TRBV5-4
j_gene: TRBJ1-3
CDR3aa: CASSSTGVGNTIYF
CDR3nt: TGTGCCAGCAGCTCTACAGGGGTCGGAAACACCATATATTTT